The 22 T cell receptor beta chains presented below share a single source sample, sequenced in a study of T cells after yellow fever vaccination. TCRdb reprocessed the 5' RACE reads via MiXCR and lists one record per CDR3 protein. The table shows fewer than 450,000 distinct CDR3 sequences, with around 8.1% occurring only once. Sample: PBMCs, taken more than 35 days after the first yellow fever vaccination. These receptors came from a young man who received the YFV17D yellow fever vaccine.

The chain joins TRBV6-5 to TRBJ2-3, with TRBD1 matching over 11 bases. V lost 5 bases to trimming and J lost 2 bases; unmatched junction nucleotides: 6. Looked up from germline, CDR1 is MNHEY and CDR2 is SVGAGI. The CDR3 is 16 residues long. The CDR3 sequence is CASSHRDRGFTDTQYF. DNA of the CDR3: TGTGCCAGCAGTCACCGGGACAGGGGGTTCACAGATACGCAGTATTTT.

This clonotype appeared many times. The chain employs TRBV7-2 and TRBJ2-7; unclear D gene. The CDR3 contains 13 residues. Germline V gene data show CDR1 as SGHTA and CDR2 as FQGNSA. V was trimmed by 3 bases and J by 0 bases, leaving 6 bases between them. The CDR3 sequence: CASSFQSSYEQYF. The CDR3 DNA reads TGTGCCAGCAGCTTCCAGAGCTCCTACGAGCAGTACTTC.

The table lists this clonotype with a few counts. The V and J genes are TRBV19 and TRBJ2-1, with no clear D. Trimming cost V 6 bases and J 5 bases, with 17 bases left between them. This CDR3 is 15 amino acids long. The V gene's germline CDR1 is LNHDA and CDR2 SQIVND (reference sequence). The CDR3 reads CASRPRVERDNEQFF. The CDR3 DNA sequence: TGTGCCAGTAGACCTAGGGTGGAAAGGGACAATGAGCAGTTCTTC.

This clonotype was found many times. V and J are TRBV28 and TRBJ1-6; the D gene is possibly TRBD1 (5 bases). Germline V gives CDR1 MDHEN, CDR2 SYDVKM. This CDR3 comprises 15 residues. The germline V and J ends were trimmed by 6 bases and 9 bases, with 18 bases remaining between them. The CDR3 region is CASSPEPGGASPLHF. The DNA for the CDR3 is TGTGCCAGCAGCCCAGAGCCCGGGGGAGCTTCACCCCTCCACTTT.

This clonotype was observed at least ten times. The rearrangement uses TRBV5-1 and TRBJ2-3; 9 nucleotides agree with TRBD2. The CDR3 is made up of 17 amino acids. Trimming took 4 bases from V and 5 from J; bases not matched to a gene: 14. Germline V gene sequence: CDR1 SGHRS, CDR2 YFSETQ. CDR3: CASSPTSSGELQDTQYF. The CDR3 DNA follows: TGCGCCAGCAGCCCGACCTCTAGCGGGGAGCTTCAAGATACGCAGTATTTT.

This clonotype was observed a few times. The chain has TRBV5-1 and TRBJ1-1, with 8 positions matching TRBD1. Germline assignment: CDR1 SGHRS and CDR2 YFSETQ. The trim removed 2 bases at V and 3 bases at J, leaving 9 bases unmatched. This CDR3 comprises 16 residues. Written as DNA, the CDR3 is TGCGCCAGCAGCTTTTTAGGACAGGGCGGGCACACTGAAGCTTTCTTT. Amino acids: CASSFLGQGGHTEAFF. The full variable domain, rest sourced from reference TRBV5-1 and TRBJ1-1, is KAGVTQTPRYLIKTRGQQVTLSCSPISGHRSVSWYQQTPGQGLQFLFEYFSETQRNKGNFPGRFSGRQFSNSRSEMNVSTLELGDSALYLCASSFLGQGGHTEAFFGQGTRLTVV.

The V call is TRBV27, the J call TRBJ1-6, with 10 bases fitting TRBD1. V dropped 6 bases and J dropped 7; count of bases not matched to a gene: 6. Germline V gives CDR1 MNHEY, CDR2 SMNVEV (reference sequence). The CDR3 has 15 residues. Written as DNA, the CDR3 is TGTGCCAGCAGACCACCGGGACAGGGGAATTCACCCCTCCACTTT. Translation gives CASRPPGQGNSPLHF.

This clonotype was picked up many times. The chain recombines TRBV12-3 or TRBV12-4 with TRBJ2-3; D uncertain. The CDR3 is made up of 13 amino acids. V gave up 6 bases and J gave up 1 base, with 8 bases separating them. CDR3 DNA sequence: TGTGCCAGCAGCCCAGTAGGCACAGATACGCAGTATTTT. Its translation is CASSPVGTDTQYF.

This rearrangement joins TRBV6-6 to TRBJ1-1; D not resolved. This CDR3 has 12 amino acids. Germline-derived CDR1 and CDR2 are MNHNY and SVGAGI (reference sequence). V was cut by 2 bases and J by 7 bases, with 8 bases left in between. The CDR3 DNA follows: TGTGCCAGCAGTTACGGGCAGGATGAAGCTTTCTTT. Amino acids: CASSYGQDEAFF.

The chain uses TRBV5-1 and TRBJ2-3; a weak D match, TRBD2 (5 bases). The CDR3 runs to 14 residues. Germline V lookup: CDR1 SGHRS, CDR2 YFSETQ. Deletions cut 8 bases from V and 2 bases from J, with 15 bases between. The CDR3 DNA reads as TGCGCCAGTGCGGACTCGGCCTCCACAGATACGCAGTATTTT. It translates to CASADSASTDTQYF.

This clonotype was seen more than once but under ten times. The CDR3 nucleotides read TGTGCCAGCAGTGGTCACAGGGGGGCCCCCTACAATGAGCAGTTCTTC. Translating it yields CASSGHRGAPYNEQFF. J is TRBJ2-1 and V is TRBV12-3 or TRBV12-4; TRBD1 aligns across 8 bases. The CDR3 sequence is 16 residues long. Trimming took 5 bases from V and 2 from J; bases not matched to a gene: 8.

Only a few counts were recorded for this clonotype. V usage is TRBV5-1 and J usage is TRBJ2-3, with 8 positions matching TRBD1. V was clipped by 4 bases and J by 2 bases; unmatched bases: 3. The germline V gene encodes CDR1 SGHRS and CDR2 YFSETQ. The CDR3 loop spans 14 amino acids. DNA of the CDR3: TGCGCCAGCAGCAAACAGGGGGTCACAGATACGCAGTATTTT. Its protein is CASSKQGVTDTQYF.

The chain combines TRBV27 with TRBJ1-5, with D possibly matching TRBD1 (6 bases). This CDR3 has 15 residues. Germline CDR1 is MNHEY and CDR2 is SMNVEV (reference sequence). Trimming removed 1 base from V and 6 bases from J, with 13 bases in between. CDR3 in amino acids: CASSLLQGGSQPQHF. The CDR3 DNA follows: TGTGCCAGCAGTTTATTACAGGGAGGGAGTCAGCCCCAGCATTTT.

This sequence joins TRBV5-1 and TRBJ1-1; D is unclear. Germline V CDR1 and CDR2: SGHRS, YFSETQ. CDR3 length: 15 amino acids. The V gene lost 3 bases and the J gene lost 6 bases, with 18 bases spanning the gap. Written as DNA, the CDR3 is TGCGCCAGCAGCTCCACAAGGCCTGCCATACCTGAAGCTTTCTTT. Protein product: CASSSTRPAIPEAFF.

The J gene is TRBJ2-5, the V gene TRBV4-1; no reliable D call. There are 15 residues in the CDR3. Per the germline V gene, CDR1 is MGHRA and CDR2 is YSYEKL. V shed 0 bases and J shed 1 base, with 9 bases lying between them. CDR3 amino acids: CASSQDDGPQETQYF. CDR3 DNA sequence: TGCGCCAGCAGCCAAGACGATGGCCCCCAAGAGACCCAGTACTTC.

As to this clonotype: A much larger clone lies a single base off, so this may be a read error. CDR3 DNA: TGTGCCAGCAGGACCCTTAGACTAGCGCACAATGAGCAGTTCTTC. This gives the protein CASRTLRLAHNEQFF. This chain connects TRBV6-1 to TRBJ2-1; TRBD2 agrees at 8 bases. The junction had 9 bases not matched to a gene; V was cut back by 6 bases and J by 5 bases. The CDR3 sequence is 15 residues long. Germline V lookup: CDR1 MNHNS, CDR2 SASEGT.

This clonotype has just a few counts. The rearrangement links TRBV5-4 to TRBJ2-2; 9 positions match TRBD1. With 0 bases clipped from V and 4 bases from J, the junction kept 7 bases outside the gene matches. This CDR3 has 17 residues. The germline gives CDR1 SGHNT, CDR2 YYREEE (reference sequence). The CDR3 sequence is CASSLARGQGGTGELFF. CDR3 bases: TGTGCCAGCAGCTTGGCCAGGGGACAGGGCGGCACCGGGGAGCTGTTTTTT.

The V call is TRBV12-3 or TRBV12-4, the J call TRBJ2-2; 10 bases line up with TRBD1. The trim removed 7 bases at V and 7 bases at J, leaving 15 bases unmatched. The CDR3 runs 17 residues. The CDR3 DNA sequence: TGTGCCAGCATGGAATTGGCGGGACAGGGGTCTTTCGGGGAGCTGTTTTTT. Encoded protein: CASMELAGQGSFGELFF.

This clonotype was seen repeatedly, ten times or more. This chain joins TRBV5-1 and TRBJ2-3, with D uncertain. This CDR3 region has 15 residues. Germline values: CDR1 SGHRS, CDR2 YFSETQ. Trimming stripped 0 bases from V and 0 bases from J, with 8 bases between. CDR3 in amino acids: CASSLEDGSTDTQYF. The CDR3 nucleotides read TGCGCCAGCAGCTTGGAGGACGGCAGCACAGATACGCAGTATTTT.

CDR3 nucleotides: TGTGCCAGCAGCGGCCGCGGGGGACTCGAACGCACCGGGGAGCTGTTTTTT. Translation: CASSGRGGLERTGELFF. This rearrangement joins TRBV9 to TRBJ2-2, with 7 bases identical to TRBD2. Germline V lookup: CDR1 SGDLS, CDR2 YYNGEE. Trimming at V came to 3 bases and at J to 4 bases, leaving 12 bases not matched to a gene. The CDR3 contains 17 residues.

This clonotype was recorded many times. The rearrangement links TRBV6-1 to TRBJ1-2; tentative D call: TRBD1 (6 bases). The CDR3 has 14 amino acids. In germline, CDR1 is MNHNS, CDR2 SASEGT. V was pared by 10 bases and J by 3 bases, with 18 bases between. DNA for the CDR3: TGTGCCACCCTTCCCAGGGGCGCGTACTATGGCTACACCTTC. Amino acid sequence: CATLPRGAYYGYTF.

This clonotype was counted a few times. The chain carries TRBV9 and TRBJ2-3; D is perhaps TRBD2 (6 bases). V shed 4 bases and J shed 4 bases, with 13 bases lying between them. The CDR3 has 14 amino acids. Germline V lookup: CDR1 SGDLS, CDR2 YYNGEE. DNA of the CDR3: TGTGCCAGCAGCACCCTCGCGGGATCAGATACGCAGTATTTT. Protein product: CASSTLAGSDTQYF.